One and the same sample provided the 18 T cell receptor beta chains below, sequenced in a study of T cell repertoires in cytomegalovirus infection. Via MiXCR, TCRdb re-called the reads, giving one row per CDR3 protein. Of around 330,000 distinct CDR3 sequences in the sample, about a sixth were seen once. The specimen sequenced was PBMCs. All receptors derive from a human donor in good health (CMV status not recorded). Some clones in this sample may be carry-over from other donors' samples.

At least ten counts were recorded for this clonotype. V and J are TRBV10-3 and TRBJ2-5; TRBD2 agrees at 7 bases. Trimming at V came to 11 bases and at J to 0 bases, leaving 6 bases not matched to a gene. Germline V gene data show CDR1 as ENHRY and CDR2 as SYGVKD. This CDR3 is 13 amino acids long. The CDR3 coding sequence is TGTGCCGCTGGGGGGGGACACCAAGAGACCCAGTACTTC. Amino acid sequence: CAAGGGHQETQYF.

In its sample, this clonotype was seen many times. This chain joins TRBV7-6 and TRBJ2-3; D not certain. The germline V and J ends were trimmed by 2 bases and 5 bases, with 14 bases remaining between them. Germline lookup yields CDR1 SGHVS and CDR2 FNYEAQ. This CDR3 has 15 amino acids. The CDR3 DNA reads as TGTGCCAGCAGCTTAACGGGTGGCGAGGTAGATACGCAGTATTTT. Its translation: CASSLTGGEVDTQYF.

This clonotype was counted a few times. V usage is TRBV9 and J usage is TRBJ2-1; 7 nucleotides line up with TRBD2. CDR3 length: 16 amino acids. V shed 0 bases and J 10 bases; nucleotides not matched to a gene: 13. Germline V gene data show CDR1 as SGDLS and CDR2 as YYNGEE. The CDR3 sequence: CASSVATGGGLGEQFF. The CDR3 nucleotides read TGTGCCAGCAGCGTAGCCACTGGGGGGGGATTGGGCGAGCAGTTCTTC. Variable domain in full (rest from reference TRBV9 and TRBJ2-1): DSGVTQTPKHLITATGQRVTLRCSPRSGDLSVYWYQQSLDQGLQFLIQYYNGEERAKGNILERFSAQQFPDLHSELNLSSLELGDSALYFCASSVATGGGLGEQFFGPGTRLTVL.

The CDR3 spells CATSETGTRSYNEQFF. Here the CDR3 DNA reads TGTGCCACCAGTGAAACCGGGACTAGATCTTACAATGAGCAGTTCTTC. The chain has TRBV24-1 and TRBJ2-1, with 8 nucleotides matching TRBD2. The junction had 8 bases not matched to a gene; V was cut back by 4 bases and J by 4 bases. The CDR3 loop spans 16 amino acids. The germline V gene encodes CDR1 KGHDR and CDR2 SFDVKD.

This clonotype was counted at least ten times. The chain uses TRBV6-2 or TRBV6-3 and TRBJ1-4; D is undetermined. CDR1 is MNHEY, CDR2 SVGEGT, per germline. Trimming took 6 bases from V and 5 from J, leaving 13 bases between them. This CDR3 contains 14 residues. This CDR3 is CASSNGGSNEKLFF. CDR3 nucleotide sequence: TGTGCCAGCAGCAACGGAGGTTCAAATGAAAAACTGTTTTTT.

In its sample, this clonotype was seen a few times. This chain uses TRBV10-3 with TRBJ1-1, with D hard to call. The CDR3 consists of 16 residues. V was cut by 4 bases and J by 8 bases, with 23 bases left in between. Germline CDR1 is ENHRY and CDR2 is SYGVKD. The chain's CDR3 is CAISAGPQRLGPEAFF. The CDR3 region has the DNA TGTGCCATCAGTGCCGGACCTCAGCGTCTAGGGCCAGAAGCTTTCTTT.

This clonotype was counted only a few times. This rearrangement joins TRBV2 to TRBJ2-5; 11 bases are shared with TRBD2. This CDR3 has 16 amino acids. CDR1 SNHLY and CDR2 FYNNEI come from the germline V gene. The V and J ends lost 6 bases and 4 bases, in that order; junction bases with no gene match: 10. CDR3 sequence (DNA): TGTGCCAGCAGACCGGGACTAGCGGACTGGGGAGAGACCCAGTACTTC. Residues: CASRPGLADWGETQYF.

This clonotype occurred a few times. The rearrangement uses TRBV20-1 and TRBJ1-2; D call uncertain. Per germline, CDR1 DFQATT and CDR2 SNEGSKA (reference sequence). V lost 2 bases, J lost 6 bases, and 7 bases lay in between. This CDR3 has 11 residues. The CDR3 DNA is TGCAGTGCTAGAATTGGAAATGGCTACACCTTC. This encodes CSARIGNGYTF.

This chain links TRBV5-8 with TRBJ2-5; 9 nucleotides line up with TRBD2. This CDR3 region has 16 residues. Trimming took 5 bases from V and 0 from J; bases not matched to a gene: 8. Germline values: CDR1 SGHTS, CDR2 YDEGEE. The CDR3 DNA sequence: TGTGCCAGCAGGAATGGACTAGCGCGAAACCAAGAGACCCAGTACTTC. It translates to CASRNGLARNQETQYF. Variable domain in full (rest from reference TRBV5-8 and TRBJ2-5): EAGVTQSPTHLIKTRGQQATLRCSPISGHTSVYWYQQALGLGLQFLLWYDEGEERNRGNFPPRFSGRQFPNYSSELNVNALELEDSALYLCASRNGLARNQETQYFGPGTRLLVL.

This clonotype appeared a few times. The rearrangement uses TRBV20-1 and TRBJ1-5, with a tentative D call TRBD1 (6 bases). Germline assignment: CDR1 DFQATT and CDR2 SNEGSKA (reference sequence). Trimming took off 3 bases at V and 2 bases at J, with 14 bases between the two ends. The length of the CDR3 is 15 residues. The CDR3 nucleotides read TGCAGTGCTAGGCTCGTGACAGGAGGCAATCAGCCCCAGCATTTT. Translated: CSARLVTGGNQPQHF.

CDR3 protein: CASSQDRAGKAFF. The CDR3 DNA reads TGTGCCAGCAGCCAAGATCGGGCAGGGAAAGCTTTCTTT. The chain links TRBV4-2 to TRBJ1-1, with D perhaps matching TRBD1 (5 bases). Trimming left V 0 bases short and J 9 bases short, with 11 bases between. Germline CDR1 is LGHNA and CDR2 is YNFKEQ. The CDR3 length is 13 residues.

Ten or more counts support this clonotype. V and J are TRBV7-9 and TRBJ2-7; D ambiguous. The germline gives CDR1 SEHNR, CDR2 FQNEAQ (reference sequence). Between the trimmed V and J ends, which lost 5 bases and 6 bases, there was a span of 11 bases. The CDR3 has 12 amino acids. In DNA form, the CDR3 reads TGTGCCAGCAGCCTCCTGGGGTTCGAGCAGTACTTC. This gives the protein CASSLLGFEQYF.

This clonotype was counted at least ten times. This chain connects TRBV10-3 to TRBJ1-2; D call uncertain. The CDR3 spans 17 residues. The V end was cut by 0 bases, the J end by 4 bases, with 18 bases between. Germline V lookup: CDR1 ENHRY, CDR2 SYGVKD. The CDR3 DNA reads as TGTGCCATCAGTGAGTCGACGGGAGGGCCAGCTGTCTATGGCTACACCTTC. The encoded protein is CAISESTGGPAVYGYTF.

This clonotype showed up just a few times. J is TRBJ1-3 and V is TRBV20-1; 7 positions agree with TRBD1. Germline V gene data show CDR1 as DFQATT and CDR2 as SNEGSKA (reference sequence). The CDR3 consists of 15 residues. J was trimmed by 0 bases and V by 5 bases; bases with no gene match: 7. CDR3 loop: CSAGPRGYSGNTIYF. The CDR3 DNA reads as TGCAGTGCTGGACCCAGGGGGTACTCTGGAAACACCATATATTTT.

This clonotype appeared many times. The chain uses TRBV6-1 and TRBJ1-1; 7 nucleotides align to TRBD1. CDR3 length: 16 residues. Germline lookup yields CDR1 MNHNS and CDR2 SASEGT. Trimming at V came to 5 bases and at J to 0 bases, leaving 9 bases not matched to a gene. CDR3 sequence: CASSHRTGHMNTEAFF. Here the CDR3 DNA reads TGTGCCAGCAGTCACCGGACAGGACACATGAACACTGAAGCTTTCTTT.

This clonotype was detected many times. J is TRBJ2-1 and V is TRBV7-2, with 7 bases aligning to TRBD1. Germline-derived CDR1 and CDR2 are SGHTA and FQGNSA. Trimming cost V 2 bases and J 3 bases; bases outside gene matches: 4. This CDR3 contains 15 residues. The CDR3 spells CASSLLGTVYNEQFF. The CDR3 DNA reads TGTGCCAGCAGCTTATTGGGGACAGTCTACAATGAGCAGTTCTTC.

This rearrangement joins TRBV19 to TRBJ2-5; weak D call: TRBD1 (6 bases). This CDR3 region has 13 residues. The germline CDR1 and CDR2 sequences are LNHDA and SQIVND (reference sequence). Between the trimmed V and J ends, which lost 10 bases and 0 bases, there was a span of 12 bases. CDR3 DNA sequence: TGTGCCACCTCACGGGACAACCAAGAGACCCAGTACTTC. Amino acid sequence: CATSRDNQETQYF.

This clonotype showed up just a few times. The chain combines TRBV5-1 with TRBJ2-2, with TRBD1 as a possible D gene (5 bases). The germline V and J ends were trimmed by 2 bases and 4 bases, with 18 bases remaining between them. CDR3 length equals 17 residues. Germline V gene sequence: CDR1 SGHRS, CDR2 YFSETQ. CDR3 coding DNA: TGCGCCAGCAGCTTCCAAGGACACCGAAGGGGCACCGGGGAGCTGTTTTTT. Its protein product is CASSFQGHRRGTGELFF.